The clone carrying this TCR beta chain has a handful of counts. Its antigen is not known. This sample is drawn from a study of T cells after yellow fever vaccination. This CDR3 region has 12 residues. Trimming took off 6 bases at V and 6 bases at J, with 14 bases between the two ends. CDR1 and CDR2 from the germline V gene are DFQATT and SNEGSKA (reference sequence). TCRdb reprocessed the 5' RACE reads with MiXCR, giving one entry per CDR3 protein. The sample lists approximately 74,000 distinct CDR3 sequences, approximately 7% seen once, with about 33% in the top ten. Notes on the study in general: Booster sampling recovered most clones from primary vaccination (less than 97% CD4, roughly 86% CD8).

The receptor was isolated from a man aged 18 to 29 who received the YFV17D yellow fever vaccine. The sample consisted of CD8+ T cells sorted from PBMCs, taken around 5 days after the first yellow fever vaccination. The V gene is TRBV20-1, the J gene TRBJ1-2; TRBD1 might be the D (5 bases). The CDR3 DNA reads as TGCAGTGCCCTTTTTGTGACAGATGGCTACACCTTC. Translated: CSALFVTDGYTF.